This T cell receptor (beta chain) came from a study of blood T cell repertoires in COVID-19. Repertoires were generated with immunoSEQ multiplex PCR, while TCRdb's copy carries only in-frame clones and drops some. The data contain about 70,000 clones, over 75% of them seen just once; the ten biggest clones take up roughly 10%. The V and J ends lost 7 bases and 5 bases, in that order; junction bases with no gene match: 8. The CDR3 has 13 amino acids. Germline V CDR1 and CDR2: MNHEY, SVGAGI. The sequence derives from a woman between 18 and 29 years old with acute or convalescent COVID-19. The rearrangement uses TRBV6-5 and TRBJ2-7; 7 bases align to TRBD2. The sequenced sample consisted of peripheral blood. The CDR3 sequence: CASKEGGPHEQYF. CDR3 nucleotide sequence: TGTGCCAGCAAGGAGGGAGGGCCCCACGAGCAGTACTTC.